These T cell receptor beta chains were read from a single sample in a study of blood T cell repertoires in COVID-19. Measured with immunoSEQ multiplex PCR; TCRdb has only the in-frame clones, and not every one. This table has tens of thousands of clones, 77% appearing once. The sequenced material came from peripheral blood. Source of these receptors: a man aged 70-80 years with COVID-19, enrolled during active disease. CDR3s include the opening cysteine and the closing phenylalanine or tryptophan. D genes are given only for firm matches. The size of a clone is reported for some rows only, either as once, few or many, or as a class for expanded clones.

>TRBD2|TRBJ2-3|TRBV15|NA
TGTGCCACCAGCAGAGCCCGAGCGGGAGGCACAGATACGCAGTATTTT
CATSRARAGGTDTQYF
>TRBD1|TRBJ1-5|TRBV5-6|NA
TGTGCCAGCAGCTTGTTGGGACAGGGTAATCAGCCCCAGCATTTT
CASSLLGQGNQPQHF
>TRBD2|TRBJ2-1|TRBV25-1|NA
TGTGCCAGCAGAAGGGGAGGGGACTACAATGAGCAGTTCTTC
CASRRGGDYNEQFF
>TRBD2|TRBJ2-1|TRBV28|NA
TGTGCCAGCAGTGATACTAGCGGGAGCATAAATGAGCAGTTCTTC
CASSDTSGSINEQFF
>NA|TRBJ2-5|TRBV28|NA
TGTGCCAGCAGTGCAACAGGGAGGGAAGAGACCCAGTACTTC
CASSATGREETQYF
>NA|TRBJ2-2|TRBV4-3|NA
TGCGCCAGCAGCCAAGAGTCTGGCCAGGGTGGCGGGGAGCTGTTTTTT
CASSQESGQGGGELFF
>TRBD2|TRBJ2-2|TRBV9|few
TGTGCCAGCAGCGCGGGACTAGCGGACACCGGGGAGCTGTTTTTT
CASSAGLADTGELFF
>NA|TRBJ1-6|TRBV5-1|NA
TGCGCCAGCAGCTTGGGAGGACAGACCTATAATTCACCCCTCCACTTT
CASSLGGQTYNSPLHF
>NA|TRBJ1-4|TRBV7-9|few
TGTGCCAGCAGCCAACGAAGATATAGGACAGTTAATGAAAAACTGTTTTTT
CASSQRRYRTVNEKLFF
>NA|TRBJ1-6|TRBV28|NA
TGTGCCAGCAGCCTCCTCGGCCAGGGTAATTCACCCCTCCACTTT
CASSLLGQGNSPLHF
>NA|TRBJ2-1|TRBV24-1|NA
TGTGCCACCAGTCAGCGGGTCCACTCCTACAATGAGCAGTTCTTC
CATSQRVHSYNEQFF
>TRBD2|TRBJ2-1|TRBV19|NA
TGTGCCAGTAGTATTCTAACTAGCGGGGGATACTACAATGAGCAGTTCTTC
CASSILTSGGYYNEQFF
>TRBD2|TRBJ2-7|TRBV2|few
TGTGCCAGCAGGCTGGAAGGACTAGCGGGTCCCCCTAGTGAGCAGTACTTC
CASRLEGLAGPPSEQYF
>TRBD1|TRBJ2-3|TRBV28|NA
TGTGCCAGCAGTTTATTTGACAGGGCCCCTTTAGATACGCAGTATTTT
CASSLFDRAPLDTQYF
>NA|TRBJ1-5|TRBV19|NA
TGTGCCAGTAGCCCACAGGGAGAAGGGCAGCCCCAGCATTTT
CASSPQGEGQPQHF
>TRBD2|TRBJ2-7|TRBV27|NA
TGTGCCAGCAGTTTATGGGCGGGAGGGGAAGGCGAGCAGTACTTC
CASSLWAGGEGEQYF
>NA|TRBJ1-2|TRBV19|few
TGTGCCAGTAGTACAGGGGAATATGGCTACACCTTC
CASSTGEYGYTF
>NA|TRBJ1-5|TRBV6-1|NA
TGTGCCAGCAGTGTGGTTACAGCTAATAGCAATCAGCCCCAGCATTTT
CASSVVTANSNQPQHF
>NA|TRBJ1-2|TRBV7-2|NA
TGTGCCAGCAGCTTAGGGCGACACGATGGCTACACCTTC
CASSLGRHDGYTF
>NA|TRBJ2-7|TRBV6-5|few
TGTGCCAGCAGTTACAGCCCTATGGAGGGGTTTGGGGAGCAGTACTTC
CASSYSPMEGFGEQYF
>TRBD2|TRBJ2-7|TRBV6-2/TRBV6-3|NA
TGTGCCAGCGGCCTAGCGGGAGGCCCCACCTACGAGCAGTACTTC
CASGLAGGPTYEQYF
>NA|TRBJ2-2|TRBV5-6|few
TGTGCCAGCAGCCGACTTGGCGTGGCCGGGGAGCTGTTTTTT
CASSRLGVAGELFF
>NA|TRBJ1-5|TRBV9|NA
TGTGCCAGCAGCGAATACAGGGAGCAGCCCCAGCATTTT
CASSEYREQPQHF
>NA|TRBJ1-5|TRBV2|NA
TGTGCCAGCAGTCAAGAAATAGTCCCTAGCAATCAGCCCCAGCATTTT
CASSQEIVPSNQPQHF
>TRBD2|TRBJ2-1|TRBV11-2|NA
TGTGCCAGCAGCACCCTAAGGGGTGGCGGGAGATACGGGACGGGTGAGCAGTTCTTC
CASSTLRGGGRYGTGEQFF
>TRBD1|TRBJ2-1|TRBV28|NA
TGTGCCAGCACCGATCCGACGGGACAGGAGATATACAATGAGCAGTTCTTC
CASTDPTGQEIYNEQFF
>TRBD2|TRBJ2-3|TRBV2|NA
TGTGCCAGCACCCCACTAGCGGGCGGCACAGATACGCAGTATTTT
CASTPLAGGTDTQYF
>NA|TRBJ1-1|TRBV6-5|NA
TGTGCCAGCATGGTCAGGGCCATTGAAGCTTTCTTT
CASMVRAIEAFF
>TRBD1|TRBJ1-1|TRBV27|NA
TGTGCCAGCAGTGTCCTTGACAGGGGGCGCGAAGCTTTCTTT
CASSVLDRGREAFF
>NA|TRBJ1-6|TRBV27|NA
TGTGCCTGTGGGGGAGGGTATAATTCACCCCTCCACTTT
CACGGGYNSPLHF
>TRBD2|TRBJ2-7|TRBV4-3|once
TGCGCCAGCAGCCAGGTAGCGGGGGGAATCTACGAGCAGTACTTC
CASSQVAGGIYEQYF
>TRBD1|TRBJ1-2|TRBV30|NA
TGTGCCCGGGGGGACAGGAGAGGCTACACCTTC
CARGDRRGYTF
>TRBD2|TRBJ2-2|TRBV10-3|NA
TGTGCCATCAATCGGGGGGACACCGGGGAGCTGTTTTTT
CAINRGDTGELFF
>TRBD1|TRBJ2-3|TRBV11-2|NA
TGTGCCAGCAGCCCACATACGACAGGGCCAGATACGCAGTATTTT
CASSPHTTGPDTQYF
>TRBD2|TRBJ2-1|TRBV28|once
TGTGCCAGCAGTTCCCGACTAGCAGGTGAGCAGTTCTTC
CASSSRLAGEQFF
>NA|TRBJ1-6|TRBV5-6|NA
TGTGCCAGCAGCCATACTCAATCCAATTCACCCCTCCACTTT
CASSHTQSNSPLHF
>NA|TRBJ1-2|TRBV3-1/TRBV3-2|NA
TGTGCCAGCAGCCTGGGCAGTGGTGGCTACACCTTC
CASSLGSGGYTF
>NA|TRBJ1-1|TRBV5-4|NA
TGTGCCAGCAGTAACGGGGGAAAGCACACTGAAGCTTTCTTT
CASSNGGKHTEAFF
>NA|TRBJ1-2|TRBV24-1|NA
TGTGCCACCAGTGATCGTGCCAGCTATGGCTACACCTTC
CATSDRASYGYTF
>TRBD1|TRBJ1-6|TRBV9|NA
TGTGCCAGCAGCGTAGGACAGGGCCATAATTCACCCCTCCACTTT
CASSVGQGHNSPLHF
>TRBD1|TRBJ1-1|TRBV9|NA
TGTGCCAGCAGCCCTTCAGGGGGAGTCGGCACTGAAGCTTTCTTT
CASSPSGGVGTEAFF
>TRBD2|TRBJ2-3|TRBV10-3|once
TGTGCCATCAGTGAGTCGTCTAGCGGGAGGAGGACAGATACGCAGTATTTT
CAISESSSGRRTDTQYF
>NA|TRBJ2-7|TRBV12-3/TRBV12-4|NA
TGTGCCAGCAGGGGGCCAGTAAACTACGAGCAGTACTTC
CASRGPVNYEQYF
>TRBD1|TRBJ1-1|TRBV6-5|NA
TGTGCCAGCACCTTCTTGGAACAGGGGACTGAAGCTTTCTTT
CASTFLEQGTEAFF
>NA|TRBJ2-7|TRBV28|NA
TGTGCCAGCAGTAGTGGGCCCCCAAAAGCCTACGAGCAGTACTTC
CASSSGPPKAYEQYF
>NA|TRBJ1-4|TRBV29-1|NA
TGCAGCGTTGTCGGGGGAACTAATGAAAAACTGTTTTTT
CSVVGGTNEKLFF
>NA|TRBJ2-7|TRBV18|NA
TGTGCCAGCTCACCATTCCGGGACACCAACTACGAGCAGTACTTC
CASSPFRDTNYEQYF
>NA|TRBJ2-3|TRBV5-1|few
TGCGCCAGCAGCTTGGGTTCGGGGACAGATACGCAGTATTTT
CASSLGSGTDTQYF
>TRBD1|TRBJ1-5|TRBV28|NA
TGTGCCCACAGGGGGACCGGCAATCAGCCCCAGCATTTT
CAHRGTGNQPQHF